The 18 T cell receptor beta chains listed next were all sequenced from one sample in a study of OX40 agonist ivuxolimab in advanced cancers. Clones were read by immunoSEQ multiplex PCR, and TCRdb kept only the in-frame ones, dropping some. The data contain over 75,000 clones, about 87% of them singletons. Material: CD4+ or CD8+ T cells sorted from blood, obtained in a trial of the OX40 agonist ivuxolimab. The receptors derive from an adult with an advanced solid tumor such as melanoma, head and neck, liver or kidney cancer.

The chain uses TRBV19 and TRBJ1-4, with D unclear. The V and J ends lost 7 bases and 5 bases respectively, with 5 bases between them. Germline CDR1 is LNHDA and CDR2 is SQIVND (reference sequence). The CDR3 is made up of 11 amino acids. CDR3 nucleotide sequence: TGTGCCAGTACCTCCAATGAAAAACTGTTTTTT. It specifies CASTSNEKLFF.

CDR3 nucleotide sequence: TGTGCCAGCTCACCGGGACTAGCGGGCGATGAGCAGTTCTTC. It is translated as CASSPGLAGDEQFF. This rearrangement joins TRBV18 to TRBJ2-1; 12 nucleotides line up with TRBD2. This CDR3 has 14 residues. V shed 3 bases, J shed 8 bases, and the junction held 2 bases outside the gene matches. The germline gives CDR1 KGHSH, CDR2 LQKENI.

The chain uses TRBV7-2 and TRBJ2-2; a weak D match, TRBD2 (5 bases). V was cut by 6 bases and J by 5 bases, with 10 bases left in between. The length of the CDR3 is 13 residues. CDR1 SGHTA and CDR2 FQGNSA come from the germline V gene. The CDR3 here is CASRYRLTGELFF. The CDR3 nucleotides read TGTGCCAGCAGATACAGACTAACCGGGGAGCTGTTTTTT.

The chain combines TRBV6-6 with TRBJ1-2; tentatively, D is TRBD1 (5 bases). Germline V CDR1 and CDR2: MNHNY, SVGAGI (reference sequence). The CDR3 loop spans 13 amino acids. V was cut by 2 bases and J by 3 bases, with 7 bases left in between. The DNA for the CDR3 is TGTGCCAGCAGTTACAGGGGCCACTATGGCTACACCTTC. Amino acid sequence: CASSYRGHYGYTF.

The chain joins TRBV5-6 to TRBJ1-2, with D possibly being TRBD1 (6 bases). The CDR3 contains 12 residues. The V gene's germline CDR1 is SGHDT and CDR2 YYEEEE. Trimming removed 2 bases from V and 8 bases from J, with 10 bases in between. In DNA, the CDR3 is TGTGCCAGCAGCTTAAACAGGGTCGGCTACACCTTC. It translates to CASSLNRVGYTF. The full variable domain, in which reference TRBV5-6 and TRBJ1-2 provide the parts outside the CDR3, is DAGVTQSPTHLIKTRGQQVTLRCSPKSGHDTVSWYQQALGQGPQFIFQYYEEEERQRGNFPDRFSGHQFPNYSSELNVNALLLGDSALYLCASSLNRVGYTFGSGTRLTVV.

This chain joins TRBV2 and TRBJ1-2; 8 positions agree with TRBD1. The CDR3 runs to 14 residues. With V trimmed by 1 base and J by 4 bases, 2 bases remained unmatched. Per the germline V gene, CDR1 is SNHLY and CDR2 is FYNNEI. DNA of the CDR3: TGTGCCAGCAGTGAAGGGGGACAGGTCTATGGCTACACCTTC. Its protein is CASSEGGQVYGYTF. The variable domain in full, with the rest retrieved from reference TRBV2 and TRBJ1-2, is EPEVTQTPSHQVTQMGQEVILRCVPISNHLYFYWYRQILGQKVEFLVSFYNNEISEKSEIFDDQFSVERPDGSNFTLKIRSTKLEDSAMYFCASSEGGQVYGYTFGSGTRLTVV.

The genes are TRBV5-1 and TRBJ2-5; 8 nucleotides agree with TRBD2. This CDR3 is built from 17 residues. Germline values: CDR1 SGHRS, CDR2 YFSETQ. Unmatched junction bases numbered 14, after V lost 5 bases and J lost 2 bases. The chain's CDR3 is CASSSQRASGRQETQYF. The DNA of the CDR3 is TGCGCCAGCAGTTCGCAGCGAGCTAGCGGGCGTCAAGAGACCCAGTACTTC.

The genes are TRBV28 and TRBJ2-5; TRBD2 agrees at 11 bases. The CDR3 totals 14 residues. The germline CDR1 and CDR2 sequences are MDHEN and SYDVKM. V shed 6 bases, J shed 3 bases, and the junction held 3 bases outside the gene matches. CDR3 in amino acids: CASRGGLAEETQYF. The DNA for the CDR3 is TGTGCCAGCAGGGGGGGACTAGCGGAAGAGACCCAGTACTTC. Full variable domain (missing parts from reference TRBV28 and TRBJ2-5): DVKVTQSSRYLVKRTGEKVFLECVQDMDHENMFWYRQDPGLGLRLIYFSYDVKMKEKGDIPEGYSVSREKKERFSLILESASTNQTSMYLCASRGGLAEETQYFGPGTRLLVL.

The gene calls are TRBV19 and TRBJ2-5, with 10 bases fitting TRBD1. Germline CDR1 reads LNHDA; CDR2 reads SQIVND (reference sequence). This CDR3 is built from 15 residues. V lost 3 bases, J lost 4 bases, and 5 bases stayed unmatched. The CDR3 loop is CASSITGTGVETQYF. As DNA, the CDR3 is TGTGCCAGTAGTATCACCGGGACAGGGGTAGAGACCCAGTACTTC.

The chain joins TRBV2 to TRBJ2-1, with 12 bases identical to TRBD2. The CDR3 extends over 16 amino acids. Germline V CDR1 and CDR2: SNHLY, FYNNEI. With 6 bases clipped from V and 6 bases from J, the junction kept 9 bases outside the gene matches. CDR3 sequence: CASRGPSGRAGNEQFF. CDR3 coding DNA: TGTGCCAGCAGGGGGCCTAGCGGGAGGGCAGGCAATGAGCAGTTCTTC.

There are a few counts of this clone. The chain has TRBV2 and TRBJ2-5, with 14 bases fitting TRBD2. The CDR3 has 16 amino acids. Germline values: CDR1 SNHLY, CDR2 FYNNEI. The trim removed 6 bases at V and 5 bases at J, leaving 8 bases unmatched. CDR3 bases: TGTGCCAGCAGCCCCGGGACTAGCGGGAGTGCGGAGACCCAGTACTTC. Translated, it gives CASSPGTSGSAETQYF.

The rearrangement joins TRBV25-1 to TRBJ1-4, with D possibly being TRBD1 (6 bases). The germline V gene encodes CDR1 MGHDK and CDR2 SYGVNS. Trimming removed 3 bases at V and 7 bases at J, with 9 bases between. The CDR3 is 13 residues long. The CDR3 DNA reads TGTGCCAGCAGTGAGGGGGCAGTTGAAAAACTGTTTTTT. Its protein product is CASSEGAVEKLFF.

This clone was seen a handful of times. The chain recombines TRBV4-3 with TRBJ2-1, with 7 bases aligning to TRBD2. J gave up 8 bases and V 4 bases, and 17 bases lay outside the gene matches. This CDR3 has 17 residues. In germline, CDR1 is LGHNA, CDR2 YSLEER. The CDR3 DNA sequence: TGCGCCAGCAGCCCGTATGCTGGGAGGGCCTTTCAAGATGAGCAGTTCTTC. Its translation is CASSPYAGRAFQDEQFF.

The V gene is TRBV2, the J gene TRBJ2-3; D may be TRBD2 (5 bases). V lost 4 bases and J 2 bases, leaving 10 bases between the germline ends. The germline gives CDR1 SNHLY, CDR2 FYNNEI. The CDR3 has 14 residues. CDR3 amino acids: CASSGSGNTDTQYF. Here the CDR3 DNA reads TGTGCCAGCAGTGGGAGCGGCAACACAGATACGCAGTATTTT.

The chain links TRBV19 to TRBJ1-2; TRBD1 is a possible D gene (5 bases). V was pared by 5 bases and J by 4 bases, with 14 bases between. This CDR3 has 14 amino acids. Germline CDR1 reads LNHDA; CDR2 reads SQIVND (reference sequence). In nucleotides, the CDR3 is TGTGCCAGTAGTCAGGGCCCGGTCCTCTATGGCTACACCTTC. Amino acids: CASSQGPVLYGYTF.

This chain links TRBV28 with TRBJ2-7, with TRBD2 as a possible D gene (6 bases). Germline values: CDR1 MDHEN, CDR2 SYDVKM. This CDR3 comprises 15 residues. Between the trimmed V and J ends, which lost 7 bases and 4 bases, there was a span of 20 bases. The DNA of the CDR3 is TGTGCCAGCATCCCGGAACGGGGGAAGTTTTACGAGCAGTACTTC. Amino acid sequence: CASIPERGKFYEQYF.

This CDR3 reads CASSLRDRAYNEQFF. The DNA for the CDR3 is TGTGCCAGCAGTTTACGGGACAGGGCCTACAATGAGCAGTTCTTC. This sequence joins TRBV27 and TRBJ2-1, with TRBD1 matching over 9 bases. Germline V gives CDR1 MNHEY, CDR2 SMNVEV (reference sequence). V lost 2 bases to trimming and J lost 2 bases; unmatched junction nucleotides: 1. The CDR3 consists of 15 residues.

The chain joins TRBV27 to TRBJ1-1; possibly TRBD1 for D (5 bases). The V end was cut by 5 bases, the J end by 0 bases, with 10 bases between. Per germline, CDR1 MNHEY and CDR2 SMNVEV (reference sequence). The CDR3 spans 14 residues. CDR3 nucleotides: TGTGCCAGCAGTCCAGGGATAATGAACACTGAAGCTTTCTTT. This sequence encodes CASSPGIMNTEAFF.